This T cell receptor (beta chain) was captured by sequencing in a study of CD8+ T cells in alopecia areata (dated 2018 in TCRdb). A note on the overall study: Treated patients were enrolled in an open-label pilot trial of oral tofacitinib, 5 to 10 mg twice daily, for moderate-to-severe alopecia areata. Clonality in the scalp was compared among normal scalp (n=4), patchy alopecia areata scalp (n=8), and alopecia totalis/universalis scalp (n=8). Amplification of TCRbeta CDR3 regions was done by immunoSEQ multiplex PCR using 35 Vbeta forward primers and 13 Jbeta reverse primers. In treated patients, disease severity was measured using the SALT score, which gives the percentage of scalp surface area affected. Biopsies were taken from tofacitinib-treated patients at baseline and again at 4 and 24 weeks into treatment, and several of those patients also had a later scalp biopsy. To study T cell clonal expansion in alopecia areata, the researchers applied high-throughput TCRbeta sequencing to both the C3H/HeJ mouse model and human patients. Tofacitinib was given for 6 to 18 months, followed by 6 months of follow-up off drug to assess delayed response and recurrence. In humans, TCRbeta sequencing was performed on scalp tissue and on sorted CD4+ and CD8+ peripheral blood T cells from healthy controls and from patients with patchy or totalis/universalis alopecia areata. RNA came from the PAXgene miRNA kit for fixed scalp, the miRNeasy kit for PBMCs, and the RNeasy kit for mouse skin. Study-wide findings and limitations: Unlike mouse skin, which is dominated by gammadelta T cells, normal human skin has resident alphabeta T cells that are also sequenced, and this complicates analysis of the scalp TCR repertoire. Many expanded lesional clones persisted in scalp and blood during tofacitinib treatment, which may partly explain relapse after stopping treatment. Because the treated cohort was small and had only one nonresponder, larger studies are needed to examine links between baseline CD8+ expansion and response. With tofacitinib, both scalp clonality and the number of expanded CD8+ clones among the top 100 scalp clones went down significantly. Shared TCR sequences between patients were less evident than in mice, which may be partly attributable to HLA diversity in the patient population. Higher clonality and more expanded CD8+ clones were observed in lesional scalp than in normal scalp, particularly in alopecia totalis/universalis, a finding suggestive of antigenic drive.

The treatment or condition label, as the study defines it: oral pan-JAK inhibitor, 5-10 mg twice daily. Lesional scalp punch biopsies and peripheral blood were obtained from alopecia areata patients. After PBMCs were isolated by density centrifugation and stained for CD3, CD4 and CD8, a FACSAria was used to sort CD4+ and CD8+ T cells. A word on this clone: Its antigen is unknown. Qualities for individual bases were not recorded, and no much larger clone is one base off.

Library generation was performed with the immunoSEQ multiplex PCR assay. RNA was extracted from all samples and reverse transcribed into cDNA as template for TCR sequencing. SuperScript III was used for first-strand cDNA synthesis, primed with a 2:1 mix of oligo-dT and random hexamers. A synthetic immune receptor repertoire was used to gauge amplification bias, and whatever bias remained was removed computationally. Processing in the source paper ran as follows. After raw reads were preprocessed to remove errors, the CDR3 was defined following IMGT conventions as running from the conserved cysteine to phenylalanine. Clonality was computed by normalizing Shannon entropy by log2 of the number of productive unique TCRs and subtracting the result from 1. Scalp TCRbeta sequences were cross-referenced with sorted blood CD4 and CD8 repertoires so that the CD4 or CD8 identity of scalp clones could be inferred. Not all clones reach the TCRdb copy of this immuneACCESS table, which keeps in-frame sequences only. Checked studies attribute under half of the gap to unresolved V genes and leave the rest unexplained. Clone size and V and J calls were adopted from that table, with D and trimming inferred from the DNA. The sample table lists 95,000 to 110,000 clones, about nine tenths of them with a count of one. Jointly, the top ten make up around 10% of the sample.

Sample: CD8+ T cells sorted from blood, taken between weeks 30 and 35, from a patient treated with tofacitinib. The TCR sequence derives from a human donor with alopecia areata.

The nucleotide sequence reads as follows: TGCGCCAGCAGCCTCGGGACAACCTACTACGAGCAGTACTTC. It is translated as CASSLGTTYYEQYF. In this chain, TRBV4-1 is recombined with TRBJ2-7, with TRBD1 as a weak D call on 6 bases. CDR1 and CDR2 (MGHRA, YSYEKL) derive from the germline V gene. Including the terminal cysteine and phenylalanine, the CDR3 comprises 14 residues. The DNA shown is the 42-base CDR3, in frame from base 1. The junction shows trimming of 4 bases on V and 3 bases on J, plus 13 bases between the germline ends.